The present entry profiles one T cell receptor (beta chain) with its context. Trimming took off 0 bases at V and 5 bases at J, with 8 bases between the two ends. Germline CDR1 SGDLS, CDR2 YYNGEE. CDR3 size: 13 residues. This sample was included in a study of blood T cell repertoires in COVID-19. Authors' processing steps: Using reference gene primer amplification, nucleated cell counts were estimated. The table came from immunoSEQ multiplex PCR; TCRdb's copy has only in-frame clones and leaves some out. V and J calls plus clone size are reproduced from that table; the DNA served to infer D and trimming. The sample carries around 220,000 clones, around four fifths recorded once.

This sequence joins TRBV9 and TRBJ1-2, with TRBD1 as a possible D gene (6 bases). Sequencing was performed on peripheral blood. The receptor was derived from a woman of 80 years or more with COVID-19, enrolled during active disease. This CDR3 reads CASSVGQVYGYTF. The CDR3 nucleotides read TGTGCCAGCAGCGTAGGACAGGTTTATGGCTACACCTTC. Combining the CDR3 with reference TRBV9 and TRBJ1-2 gives the whole variable domain DSGVTQTPKHLITATGQRVTLRCSPRSGDLSVYWYQQSLDQGLQFLIQYYNGEERAKGNILERFSAQQFPDLHSELNLSSLELGDSALYFCASSVGQVYGYTFGSGTRLTVV.